This TCR beta chain was captured by sequencing in a study of blood T cell repertoires in COVID-19. Across the study: PBMCs, B-cell-depleted T cells, or T cells were the source of the cDNA or gDNA that made up the material.

In the source study's methods: The authors estimated nucleated cell counts from reference gene primer amplification. The repertoire was sequenced with immunoSEQ multiplex PCR; TCRdb's copy has only in-frame clones and lacks some. D and trimming come from the DNA, and the V and J calls and clone size come from that table. The table lists approximately 360,000 clones, nearly 90% of them singletons. Sequencing used peripheral blood. The receptor was derived from a man aged 18 to 30 with active or convalescent COVID-19.

CDR3 DNA sequence: TGCGCCAGCAGCTTGGTACAGGGGGGGACTGAAGCTTTCTTT. This codes for CASSLVQGGTEAFF. This chain connects TRBV5-1 to TRBJ1-1; 8 nucleotides match TRBD1. This CDR3 is built from 14 residues. Losses at the gene ends were 0 bases for V and 5 bases for J; bases not matched to a gene: 3. Germline loops: CDR1 SGHRS, CDR2 YFSETQ.